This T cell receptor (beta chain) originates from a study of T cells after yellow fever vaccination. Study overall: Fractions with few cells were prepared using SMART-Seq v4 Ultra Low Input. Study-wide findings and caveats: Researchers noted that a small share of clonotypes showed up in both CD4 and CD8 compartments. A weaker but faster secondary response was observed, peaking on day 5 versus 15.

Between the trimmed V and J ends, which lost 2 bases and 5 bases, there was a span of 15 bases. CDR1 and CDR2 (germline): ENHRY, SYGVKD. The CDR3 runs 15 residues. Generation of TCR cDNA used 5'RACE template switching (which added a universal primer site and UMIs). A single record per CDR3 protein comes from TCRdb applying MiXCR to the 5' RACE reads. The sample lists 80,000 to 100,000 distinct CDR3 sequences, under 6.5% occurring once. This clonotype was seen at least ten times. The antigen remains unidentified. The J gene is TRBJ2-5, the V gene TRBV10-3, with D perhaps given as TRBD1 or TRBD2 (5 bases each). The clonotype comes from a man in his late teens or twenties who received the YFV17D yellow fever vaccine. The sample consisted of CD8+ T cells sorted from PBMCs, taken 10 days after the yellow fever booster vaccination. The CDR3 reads CAISEHRGIGETQYF. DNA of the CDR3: TGTGCCATCAGTGAGCACCGGGGCATTGGGGAGACCCAGTACTTC.